The rows below give T cell receptor beta chains drawn from one sample of a study of blood T cell repertoires in COVID-19. Repertoires were generated with immunoSEQ multiplex PCR, while TCRdb's copy carries only in-frame clones and drops some. Here the sample spans about 61,000 clones, around four fifths being singletons. Sequences were obtained from peripheral blood. Receptor source: a man aged 65-85 years with acute or convalescent COVID-19. The CDR3 runs from the conserved cysteine through the conserved F or W. Each record gives: clone size, V gene, D gene, J gene, CDR3 DNA, CDR3 protein. A D gene is named only where the DNA matches it firmly. Size is stated for part of the rows, as once, few or many counts, or as a class when the clone is expanded.

size: .
V: TRBV12-5
D: .
J: TRBJ2-2
DNA: TGTGCTAGTGGTACCCGTGGAGGACGAGGCACCGGGGAGCTGTTTTTT
CDR3: CASGTRGGRGTGELFF

size: .
V: TRBV12-2
D: .
J: TRBJ2-5
DNA: TGTGCAAGTCGCTTAGTTCAGAACACCTTCCAAGAGACCCAGTACTTC
CDR3: CASRLVQNTFQETQYF

size: .
V: TRBV27
D: .
J: TRBJ2-2
DNA: TGTGCCAGCAGTCCCACTAACTCCAACACCGGGGAGCTGTTTTTT
CDR3: CASSPTNSNTGELFF

size: .
V: TRBV2
D: .
J: TRBJ1-2
DNA: TGTGCCAGCAGGACGACAGACCCTATCCCCTTC
CDR3: CASRTTDPIPF

size: .
V: TRBV18
D: TRBD1
J: TRBJ1-2
DNA: TGTGCCAGCTCACCACCTTTGACAGGGGCGACTAACTATGGCTACACCTTC
CDR3: CASSPPLTGATNYGYTF

size: .
V: TRBV29-1
D: .
J: TRBJ1-2
DNA: TGCAGCGTTGACGTCCCCTCGGATGGCTACACCTTC
CDR3: CSVDVPSDGYTF

size: .
V: TRBV11-3
D: TRBD1
J: TRBJ2-7
DNA: TGTGCCAGCAGCTTAAAGATGGTTTTACCGGACAGGTTCTACGAGCAGTACTTC
CDR3: CASSLKMVLPDRFYEQYF

size: .
V: TRBV5-1
D: TRBD1
J: TRBJ1-1
DNA: TGCGCCAGCAGCGGGGACAGGCCAGTGAACACTGAAGCTTTCTTT
CDR3: CASSGDRPVNTEAFF

size: .
V: TRBV5-1
D: .
J: TRBJ1-4
DNA: TGCGCCAGCAGCTTGGGTCTTTTCAGTGCAACTAATGAAAAACTGTTTTTT
CDR3: CASSLGLFSATNEKLFF

size: .
V: TRBV18
D: .
J: TRBJ2-3
DNA: TGTGCCAGCTCACCACGTTCCTTCGATACGCAGTATTTT
CDR3: CASSPRSFDTQYF

size: .
V: TRBV29-1
D: .
J: TRBJ2-3
DNA: TGCAGCGTTGGGGCTGGTCGGGGGACCGGTCCCACAGATACGCAGTATTTT
CDR3: CSVGAGRGTGPTDTQYF

size: .
V: TRBV4-1
D: TRBD1
J: TRBJ1-2
DNA: TGCGCCAGCAGCCAAGCCGGGACAGGGACAGATGGCTACACCTTC
CDR3: CASSQAGTGTDGYTF

size: once
V: TRBV2
D: TRBD1
J: TRBJ1-6
DNA: TGTGCCAGCAATAGAGACAGGGGCGGTTCACCCCTCCACTTT
CDR3: CASNRDRGGSPLHF

size: .
V: TRBV18
D: TRBD1
J: TRBJ2-7
DNA: TGTGCCAGCTCACTACCAGCAAGGGGGCGCGAGCAGTACTTC
CDR3: CASSLPARGREQYF

size: few
V: TRBV5-1
D: TRBD1
J: TRBJ2-1
DNA: TGCGCCAGCAGCGAGACAGGGGGTACCTACAATGAGCAGTTCTTC
CDR3: CASSETGGTYNEQFF

size: .
V: TRBV28
D: TRBD1
J: TRBJ1-5
DNA: TGTGCCAGCAGTTTAGGGACAGGGGGGGATCAGCCCCAGCATTTT
CDR3: CASSLGTGGDQPQHF

size: .
V: TRBV5-1
D: TRBD1
J: TRBJ2-7
DNA: TGCGCCAGCAGCTACGGGACAGGGGGCTACGAGCAGTACTTC
CDR3: CASSYGTGGYEQYF

size: .
V: TRBV7-7
D: .
J: TRBJ2-1
DNA: TGTGCTAGCAGCGTAGATAGGGGGGAGGGTGAGCAGTTCTTC
CDR3: CASSVDRGEGEQFF

size: .
V: TRBV7-9
D: .
J: TRBJ1-1
DNA: TGTGCCAGCAGCGTACAGGTAGACACTGAAGCTTTCTTT
CDR3: CASSVQVDTEAFF

size: .
V: TRBV5-1
D: TRBD1
J: TRBJ2-1
DNA: TGCGCCAGCAGCGTTGGGACAGGGTTCAACAATGAGCAGTTCTTC
CDR3: CASSVGTGFNNEQFF

size: .
V: TRBV3-1/TRBV3-2
D: .
J: TRBJ2-3
DNA: TGTGCCAGCAGCCGGGGCCCGGAAGATACGCAGTATTTT
CDR3: CASSRGPEDTQYF

size: .
V: TRBV2
D: .
J: TRBJ1-1
DNA: TGTGCCAGCAGTGAAGCGCGCGGTATGGCTTCTGAAGCTTTCTTT
CDR3: CASSEARGMASEAFF

size: .
V: TRBV7-9
D: TRBD1
J: TRBJ2-7
DNA: TGTGCCAGCAGCCACCGTGGGGTGGGACAGAACTACGAGCAGTACTTC
CDR3: CASSHRGVGQNYEQYF

size: once
V: TRBV3-1/TRBV3-2
D: TRBD1
J: TRBJ1-3
DNA: TGTGCCAGCAGCCAGCCGTCAGGGGGCGGAAACACCATATATTTT
CDR3: CASSQPSGGGNTIYF

size: .
V: TRBV2
D: .
J: TRBJ2-2
DNA: TGTGCCAGCAGTGCCTATAGCGCCGGGGAGCTGTTTTTT
CDR3: CASSAYSAGELFF

size: many
V: TRBV19
D: TRBD1
J: TRBJ2-7
DNA: TGTGCCAGTAGTATAGTTCAGGGGGCGTTCGCGGAGCAGTACTTC
CDR3: CASSIVQGAFAEQYF

size: .
V: TRBV4-2
D: .
J: TRBJ1-2
DNA: TGTGCCAGCAGCCTCGGACTTTCCTATGGCTACACCTTC
CDR3: CASSLGLSYGYTF

size: .
V: TRBV5-4
D: TRBD2
J: TRBJ2-3
DNA: TGTGCCAGCAGCTCGACTAGCGGGGCAAACACAGATACGCAGTATTTT
CDR3: CASSSTSGANTDTQYF

size: .
V: TRBV5-1
D: TRBD1
J: TRBJ2-3
DNA: TGCGCCAGCAGCTTGGGACAGGGGTTGTATGAAGGCACAGATACGCAGTATTTT
CDR3: CASSLGQGLYEGTDTQYF

size: once
V: TRBV5-1
D: .
J: TRBJ1-4
DNA: TGCGCCAGCAGTGAGCAGGGAATTGAAAAACTGTTTTTT
CDR3: CASSEQGIEKLFF

size: .
V: TRBV10-3
D: TRBD1
J: TRBJ2-7
DNA: TGTGCCATCAGTGAGTTTGGGACAGGGGGCTCCTACGAGCAGTACTTC
CDR3: CAISEFGTGGSYEQYF

size: .
V: TRBV9
D: .
J: TRBJ2-5
DNA: TGTGCCAGCAGCGCGACGGGGGGACAACAAGAGACCCAGTACTTC
CDR3: CASSATGGQQETQYF

size: .
V: TRBV2
D: .
J: TRBJ1-4
DNA: TGTGCCAGCAGTCGGGCAACTAATGAAAAACTGTTTTTT
CDR3: CASSRATNEKLFF

size: .
V: TRBV29-1
D: .
J: TRBJ2-1
DNA: TGCAGCGTTAGTCAGTACAATGAGCAGTTCTTC
CDR3: CSVSQYNEQFF

size: .
V: TRBV4-2
D: .
J: TRBJ2-2
DNA: TGTGCCAGCAGCCCCGGCGGGGCGAACACCGGGGAGCTGTTTTTT
CDR3: CASSPGGANTGELFF

size: .
V: TRBV27
D: .
J: TRBJ1-3
DNA: TGTGCCAGCAGTTTAAACAGGCGCTCTGGAAACACCATATATTTT
CDR3: CASSLNRRSGNTIYF

size: .
V: TRBV9
D: .
J: TRBJ1-6
DNA: TGTGCCAGCAGCGTAGCACTAGGACGGTCCTATAATTCACCCCTCCACTTT
CDR3: CASSVALGRSYNSPLHF

size: .
V: TRBV2
D: TRBD1
J: TRBJ2-2
DNA: TGTGCCAGCCTCCCCCGTCGGACAGGGGGCGGTACCGGGGAGCTGTTTTTT
CDR3: CASLPRRTGGGTGELFF

size: .
V: TRBV6-1
D: .
J: TRBJ1-3
DNA: TGTGCCAGCAGTTTAGCTTACTCTGGAAACACCATATATTTT
CDR3: CASSLAYSGNTIYF

size: .
V: TRBV6-2/TRBV6-3
D: TRBD1
J: TRBJ1-1
DNA: TGTGCCAGCAGTTACCCTGTGACAGGGGGAGTGAACACTGAAGCTTTCTTT
CDR3: CASSYPVTGGVNTEAFF

size: .
V: TRBV5-1
D: TRBD1
J: TRBJ2-1
DNA: TGCGCCAGCAGCCTTGAGACAGGGAGATACAATGAGCAGTTCTTC
CDR3: CASSLETGRYNEQFF

size: .
V: TRBV7-9
D: .
J: TRBJ2-7
DNA: TGTGCCAGCAGCTTATCACAGACCTACGAGCAGTACTTC
CDR3: CASSLSQTYEQYF